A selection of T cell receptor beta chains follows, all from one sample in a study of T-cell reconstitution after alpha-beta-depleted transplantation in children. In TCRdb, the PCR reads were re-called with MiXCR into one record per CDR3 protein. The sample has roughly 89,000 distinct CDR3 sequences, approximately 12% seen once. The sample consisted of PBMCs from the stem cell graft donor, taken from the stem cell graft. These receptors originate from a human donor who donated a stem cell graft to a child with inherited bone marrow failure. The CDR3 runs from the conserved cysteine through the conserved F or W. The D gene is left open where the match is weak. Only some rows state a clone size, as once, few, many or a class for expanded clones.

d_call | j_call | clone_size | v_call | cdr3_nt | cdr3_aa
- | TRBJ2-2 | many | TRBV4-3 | TGCGCCAGCAGCCAAGTATTCGGCACCGGGGAGCTGTTTTTT | CASSQVFGTGELFF
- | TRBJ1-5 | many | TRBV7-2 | TGTGCCAGCAGCTTACCTAACGGGCAGCCCCAGCATTTT | CASSLPNGQPQHF
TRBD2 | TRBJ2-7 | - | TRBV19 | TGTGCCAGTAATGGGGGACTAGGGGGACTCGACGAGCAGTACTTC | CASNGGLGGLDEQYF
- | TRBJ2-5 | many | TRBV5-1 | TGCGCCAGCACCCAAACAGGGGCTGGAGGGGAAGAGACCCAGTACTTC | CASTQTGAGGEETQYF
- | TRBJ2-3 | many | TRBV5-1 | TGCGCCAGCAGCTTGTCTTCCGATACGCAGTATTTT | CASSLSSDTQYF
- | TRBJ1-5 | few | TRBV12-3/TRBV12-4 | TGTGCCAGCAGTACCCAGGGGAGACAGCCCCAGCATTTT | CASSTQGRQPQHF
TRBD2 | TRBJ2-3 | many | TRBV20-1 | TGCAGTGCTAGGGGGGTGGTAGCGGGATTCTCTAGCACAGATACGCAGTATTTT | CSARGVVAGFSSTDTQYF
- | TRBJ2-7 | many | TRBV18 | TGTGCCAGCTCACCGGGGGGGCAATCCTACGAGCAGTACTTC | CASSPGGQSYEQYF
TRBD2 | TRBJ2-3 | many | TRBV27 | TGTGCCAGCAGTCAACTAGCGGGAGCGGTAGATACGCAGTATTTT | CASSQLAGAVDTQYF
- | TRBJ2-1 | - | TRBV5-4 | TGTGCCAGCAGCTTGGCGAAGGACTTCAATGAGCAGTTCTTC | CASSLAKDFNEQFF
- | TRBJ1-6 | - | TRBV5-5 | TGTGCCAGCAGCTTGCACGCGGGGGAGGATTCACCCCTCCACTTT | CASSLHAGEDSPLHF
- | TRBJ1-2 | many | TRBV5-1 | TGCGCCAGCAGCCCAACAGGTCCCCTGTATGGCTACACCTTC | CASSPTGPLYGYTF
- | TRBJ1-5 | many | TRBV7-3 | TGTGCCAGCAGCTTAACAGGAGGGCAGCCCCAGCATTTT | CASSLTGGQPQHF
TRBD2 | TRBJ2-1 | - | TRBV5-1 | TGCGCCAGCAGCCGAAGCAGCGGGGGGGCCCTCGGGAATGAGCAGTTCTTC | CASSRSSGGALGNEQFF
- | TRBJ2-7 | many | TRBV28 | TGTGCCTGGCTCACGGGGGTATTCTACGAGCAGTACTTC | CAWLTGVFYEQYF
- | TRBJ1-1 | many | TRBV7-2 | TGTGCCAGCAGCTTAGAGTATGTAAACACTGAAGCTTTCTTT | CASSLEYVNTEAFF
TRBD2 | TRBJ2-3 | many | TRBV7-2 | TGTGCCAGCAGCTCCGGACTAGCGATAGATACGCAGTATTTT | CASSSGLAIDTQYF
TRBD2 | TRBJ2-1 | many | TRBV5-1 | TGCGCCAGCAGCCTGGCACCTAGCGGGAACTACAATGAGCAGTTCTTC | CASSLAPSGNYNEQFF
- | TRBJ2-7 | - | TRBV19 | TGTGCCAGTAGTATAGGAAGTGTCTGGGGGGCTCACTCCTACGAGCAGTACTTC | CASSIGSVWGAHSYEQYF
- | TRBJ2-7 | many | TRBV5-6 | TGTGCCAGCAGCTTTCCGCAAGGGGACTCCTACGAGCAGTACTTC | CASSFPQGDSYEQYF
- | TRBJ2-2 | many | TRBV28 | TGTGCCAGCAGTTTATTGGGAGGACAGAGCACCGGGGAGCTGTTTTTT | CASSLLGGQSTGELFF
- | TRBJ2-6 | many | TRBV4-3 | TGCGCCAGCAGCCAAGCACCCTCTGGGGCCAACGTCCTGACTTTC | CASSQAPSGANVLTF
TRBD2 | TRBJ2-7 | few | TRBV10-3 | TGTGCCATCACTAGCGGGAGGGCGGTCGAGCAGTACTTC | CAITSGRAVEQYF
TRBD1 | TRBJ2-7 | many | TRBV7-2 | TGTGCCAGCAGCTTAACCGGGACAGACAGCTCCTACGAGCAGTACTTC | CASSLTGTDSSYEQYF
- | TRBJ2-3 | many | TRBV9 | TGTGCCAGCAGGGACACCAGCACAGATACGCAGTATTTT | CASRDTSTDTQYF
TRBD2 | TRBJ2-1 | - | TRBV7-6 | TGTGCCAGCAGCTTAGCGTCCGGGGGGAGCTCCTACAATGAGCAGTTCTTC | CASSLASGGSSYNEQFF
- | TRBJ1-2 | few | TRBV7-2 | TGTGCCAGCAGCTTAGCGTCGGACTCTAACTATGGCTACACCTTC | CASSLASDSNYGYTF
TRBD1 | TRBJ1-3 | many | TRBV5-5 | TGTGCCAGCAGCCGACAGGGAGGGAACCGAAACACCATATATTTT | CASSRQGGNRNTIYF
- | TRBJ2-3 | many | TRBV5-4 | TGTGCCAGCAGCCCGGAAATTAGGAGGACTAGCACAGATACGCAGTATTTT | CASSPEIRRTSTDTQYF